This record concerns one T cell receptor beta chain sequence. Its antigen is unknown. These data originate in a study of cytomegalovirus exposure and HLA in healthy donors. CDR3 length: 15 residues. Germline V gene lookup returns CDR1 SGHDN and CDR2 FVKESK. Germline trimming cut 1 base from V and 5 bases from J; bases unmatched to any gene: 2. Researchers ran the PCR with 60 Vbeta and 13 Jbeta primers. TCRdb keeps only in-frame clones here, not all; method: immunoSEQ multiplex PCR. The sample lists some 150,000 clones; 70% to 85% were seen once. Study conclusions and caveats: According to a later analysis, donors in an Asian-associated ancestry cluster reportedly had fewer N-insertions than the roughly 720-donor mean. Investigators reported approximately 150 TCR beta chains as tied to cytomegalovirus. Earlier analysis found most TCR beta V segments productive about 87% or about 30% of the time. Several of the most significant clusters appeared linked to common viral pathogens, based on a later analysis.

The source of this sequence is a woman in her 40s in good health and CMV-seronegative. Sequencing was performed on PBMCs. V usage is TRBV14 and J usage is TRBJ2-2, with 9 bases identical to TRBD2. CDR3 protein: CASSQVAGVTGELFF. In nucleotides, the CDR3 is TGTGCCAGCAGCCAAGTAGCGGGAGTTACCGGGGAGCTGTTTTTT. Full variable domain (missing parts from reference TRBV14 and TRBJ2-2): EAGVTQFPSHSVIEKGQTVTLRCDPISGHDNLYWYRRVMGKEIKFLLHFVKESKQDESGMPNNRFLAERTGGTYSTLKVQPAELEDSGVYFCASSQVAGVTGELFFGEGSRLTVL.